The clone carrying this T cell receptor (beta chain) was found a few times. Its target is not known. These data belong to a study of T-cell memory formation after mild COVID-19. One entry per CDR3 protein results from TCRdb running MiXCR on the 5' RACE reads. The table includes fewer than 250,000 distinct CDR3 sequences, 15% to 17% detected once. General observations from the study: Researchers found some responding clones in pre-infection memory, a sign that cross-reactive memory joined.

This CDR3 region has 12 residues. Germline assignment: CDR1 SGDLS and CDR2 YYNGEE. The V gene lost 1 base and the J gene lost 3 bases, with 3 bases spanning the gap. Sequenced input: PBMCs or a T cell subset sorted from them (not recorded which). The TCR was taken from an adult woman who had mild COVID-19 (a few samples of this study predate the infection). Cell type and time point are not known. This chain links TRBV9 with TRBJ2-3; D gene ambiguous. The chain's CDR3 is CASSVRTDTQYF. The CDR3 DNA sequence: TGTGCCAGCAGCGTAAGGACAGATACGCAGTATTTT. Supplemented by reference TRBV9 and TRBJ2-3, the full variable domain reads DSGVTQTPKHLITATGQRVTLRCSPRSGDLSVYWYQQSLDQGLQFLIQYYNGEERAKGNILERFSAQQFPDLHSELNLSSLELGDSALYFCASSVRTDTQYFGPGTRLTVL.